The next 16 T cell receptor beta chains were all read from a single sample in a study of shared clonotypes between healthy human individuals. Method: immunoSEQ multiplex PCR; TCRdb's copy keeps in-frame clones and lacks some. The sample has hundreds of thousands of clones; roughly 83% are singletons. Sequenced: PBMCs. The receptors derive from a woman in her 40s in good health. Some clones in this sample may be carry-over from other donors' samples.

The chain has TRBV5-1 and TRBJ2-3, with 12 bases fitting TRBD2. The CDR3 covers 17 residues. J gave up 4 bases and V 0 bases, and 6 bases lay outside the gene matches. Germline V gene sequence: CDR1 SGHRS, CDR2 YFSETQ. Here the CDR3 DNA reads TGCGCCAGCAGCTTGGTCGCTAGCGGGAGGGCATCAGATACGCAGTATTTT. Translation gives CASSLVASGRASDTQYF. Looking up the rest from reference TRBV5-1 and TRBJ2-3 gives the full variable domain: KAGVTQTPRYLIKTRGQQVTLSCSPISGHRSVSWYQQTPGQGLQFLFEYFSETQRNKGNFPGRFSGRQFSNSRSEMNVSTLELGDSALYLCASSLVASGRASDTQYFGPGTRLTVL.

This chain uses TRBV11-2 with TRBJ2-7; possibly TRBD1 for D (6 bases). Trimming took 6 bases from V and 2 from J, leaving 17 bases between them. CDR1 SGHAT and CDR2 FQNNGV come from the germline V gene. This CDR3 has 15 amino acids. In DNA form, the CDR3 reads TGTGCCAGCAGTCCAGGTCCAGGGGACACCTACGAGCAGTACTTC. It specifies CASSPGPGDTYEQYF.

The count of this clone is one. DNA of the CDR3: TGTGCCAGTAGTATACAGGGACAGGGTTGGTACGAGCAGTACTTC. Translated: CASSIQGQGWYEQYF. The chain employs TRBV19 and TRBJ2-7; TRBD1 aligns across 9 bases. Trimming removed 2 bases from V and 4 bases from J; junction bases left unmatched: 6. The CDR3 runs 15 residues. Looked up from germline, CDR1 is LNHDA and CDR2 is SQIVND (reference sequence).

The V call is TRBV6-1, the J call TRBJ2-7, with TRBD2 matching over 7 bases. Germline V gives CDR1 MNHNS, CDR2 SASEGT. V dropped 3 bases and J dropped 3; count of bases not matched to a gene: 11. CDR3 length: 16 amino acids. The CDR3 reads CASSEGGTGLHYEQYF. The CDR3 DNA is TGTGCCAGCAGTGAGGGAGGGACCGGGCTCCACTACGAGCAGTACTTC.

The chain uses TRBV2 and TRBJ2-4; tentatively, D is TRBD1 (7 bases). Germline-derived CDR1 and CDR2 are SNHLY and FYNNEI. V lost 6 bases to trimming and J lost 15 bases, with 21 bases between them. This CDR3 is built from 13 residues. DNA for the CDR3: TGTGCCAGCAGCCGTAGCGGACAGGCCCCGGGGTACTTC. Amino acids: CASSRSGQAPGYF.

Within the sample, this clone is medium-sized (0.01 to 0.1%). The rearrangement uses TRBV4-1 and TRBJ2-1; TRBD1 matches 9 bases. Germline loops: CDR1 MGHRA, CDR2 YSYEKL. The V segment lost 5 bases and the J segment 1 base; nucleotides outside the gene matches: 9. The CDR3 contains 17 residues. CDR3 coding DNA: TGCGCCAGCAGCGGACAGGGGTCGTTGTCATCCTACAATGAGCAGTTCTTC. This translates into CASSGQGSLSSYNEQFF.

V is TRBV4-3 and J is TRBJ2-7, with 10 bases fitting TRBD1. Germline V gene lookup returns CDR1 LGHNA and CDR2 YSLEER. The V and J ends lost 0 bases and 2 bases, in that order; junction bases with no gene match: 4. The CDR3 length is 16 residues. CDR3 sequence (DNA): TGCGCCAGCAGCCAAGATCAAGGACAGGGGGCCTACGAGCAGTACTTC. Protein: CASSQDQGQGAYEQYF.

The sample holds a few counts of this clone. The chain employs TRBV7-3 and TRBJ2-1, with 9 bases that match TRBD2. CDR3 length: 16 residues. V trimming: 0 bases; J trimming: 4 bases; junction bases outside the gene matches: 4. Germline CDR1 and CDR2: SGHTA and FQGTGA. Written as DNA, the CDR3 is TGTGCCAGCAGCTTAACGTGGCTAGCGGGGTACAATGAGCAGTTCTTC. This codes for CASSLTWLAGYNEQFF.

This chain uses TRBV5-4 with TRBJ1-2; 10 positions match TRBD1. This CDR3 has 15 amino acids. The V gene's germline CDR1 is SGHNT and CDR2 YYREEE (reference sequence). J lost 1 base, V lost 4 bases, and 4 bases had no gene match. CDR3 in amino acids: CASSLRDRGNYGYTF. CDR3 in DNA: TGTGCCAGCAGCCTAAGGGACAGGGGTAACTATGGCTACACCTTC.

The chain carries TRBV15 and TRBJ2-1, with 12 bases identical to TRBD2. Germline assignment: CDR1 LNHNV and CDR2 YYDKDF (reference sequence). This CDR3 has 16 amino acids. The junction had 8 bases not matched to a gene; V was cut back by 5 bases and J by 6 bases. DNA for the CDR3: TGTGCCACCAGCTCCCGGACTAGCGGGGCCCCCAATGAGCAGTTCTTC. Translated: CATSSRTSGAPNEQFF.

This sequence joins TRBV19 and TRBJ2-7; no firm D call. V lost 1 base and J lost 3, with 4 bases in between. Per germline, CDR1 LNHDA and CDR2 SQIVND (reference sequence). This CDR3 region has 12 residues. CDR3 sequence: CASSIASYEQYF. Written as DNA, the CDR3 is TGTGCCAGTAGTATAGCGAGCTACGAGCAGTACTTC.

This chain uses TRBV7-5 with TRBJ1-1; the listed D gene, TRBD1, was not tested against the DNA. TRBV7-5 is an annotated pseudogene. There are 16 residues in the CDR3. Here the CDR3 reads CARSHIPQELNTEAFF. The CDR3 coding sequence is TGTGCCAGAAGCCATATACCACAGGAACTGAACACTGAAGCTTTCTTT.

The CDR3 region is CASSQDRPVWDGYTF. The CDR3 DNA sequence: TGTGCCAGCAGCCAAGATCGTCCCGTGTGGGATGGCTACACCTTC. This chain uses TRBV4-2 with TRBJ1-2; no clear D gene. The CDR3 has 15 residues. In germline, CDR1 is LGHNA, CDR2 YNFKEQ. V was pared by 0 bases and J by 6 bases, with 14 bases between.

V and J are TRBV28 and TRBJ2-5; TRBD1 aligns across 9 bases. The J call may be faulty, since TRBJ2-7 better matches the DNA end. Germline assignment: CDR1 MDHEN and CDR2 SYDVKM. CDR3 length: 15 residues. CDR3 nucleotide sequence: TGTGCCAGCAGGAAAGACAGGGGGGCTCTCTACGAGCAGTACTTC. Protein product: CASRKDRGALYEQYF.

The chain uses TRBV2 and TRBJ2-4; 7 nucleotides agree with TRBD1. The ends lost 7 bases at V and 3 bases at J; junction bases unmatched: 9. Germline V lookup: CDR1 SNHLY, CDR2 FYNNEI. This CDR3 has 15 residues. The CDR3 DNA is TGTGCCAGCAACTCCCAAGGGGGCCTCAAAAACATTCAGTACTTC. It specifies CASNSQGGLKNIQYF.

CDR3 DNA sequence: TGCGCCAGCAGCCAAGAGGCAGGGGAGGCTCAAGAGACCCAGTACTTC. It is translated as CASSQEAGEAQETQYF. The V gene is TRBV4-3, the J gene TRBJ2-5; D may correspond to TRBD1 or TRBD2 (6 bases each). The germline V gene encodes CDR1 LGHNA and CDR2 YSLEER. Trimming cost V 0 bases and J 2 bases, with 13 bases left between them. The CDR3 covers 16 residues.